This T cell receptor beta chain was profiled in a study of cytomegalovirus exposure and HLA in healthy donors. Primers for the PCR totalled 60 Vbeta and 13 Jbeta. Libraries were prepared by immunoSEQ multiplex PCR; TCRdb keeps only in-frame clonotypes and omits some of them. The repertoire holds under 200,000 clones, with approximately 70% as singletons. The length of the CDR3 is 18 residues. V was trimmed by 5 bases and J by 3 bases, leaving 22 bases between them. Looked up from germline, CDR1 is SGHVS and CDR2 is FNYEAQ. The J gene is TRBJ2-2, the V gene TRBV7-6; weak D call: TRBD2 (6 bases). The sequenced sample was PBMCs. The sequence came from a woman aged 40 to 50 in good health and CMV-seropositive. The CDR3: CASSPGGTVFSDTGELFF. CDR3 in DNA: TGTGCCAGCAGCCCCGGCGGGACGGTATTTTCGGACACCGGGGAGCTGTTTTTT. The entire variable domain, with the rest obtained from reference TRBV7-6 and TRBJ2-2, is as follows: GAGVSQSPRYKVTKRGQDVALRCDPISGHVSLYWYRQALGQGPEFLTYFNYEAQQDKSGLPNDRFSAERPEGSISTLTIQRTEQRDSAMYRCASSPGGTVFSDTGELFFGEGSRLTVL.